This paragraph reports one TCR beta chain. Which antigen it targets is not known. The sample holds no much larger clone one base away, and base qualities are not on file. The CDR3 runs 12 residues from the cysteine to the phenylalanine. Of all the DNA, just the CDR3 is kept, 36 bases in frame from base 1. A distance of 9 bases separates the germline ends of V and J, which lose 5 bases and 5 bases respectively. Library preparation was by 5' RACE. Sequenced using an Illumina HiSeq 2500. A second PCR of about 6 to 12 cycles was performed with a sample-barcoded 5' primer and a J-beta primer mix. A template-switch 5' adaptor carrying 12 random nucleotides introduced a unique molecular identifier onto each TCR beta cDNA molecule. At least 3 million CDR3-containing paired-end reads were obtained from each sample. First-strand cDNA was synthesized from all RNA with the Mint cDNA synthesis kit, primed by a TRBC-specific oligonucleotide. Following uracil-DNA glycosylase treatment, all cDNA underwent a first 18-cycle PCR with the universal primers M1SS and BC2_uni_R. The source study handled its data this way. Each sample was normalized by randomly selecting 1 million high-quality reads, each carrying a distinct molecular identifier. Instead of being binned into consensus sequences, reads with shared molecular identifiers were discarded. CDR3 identification, clonotype clustering and error correction used MiTCR with a Q25 quality threshold and the strictest error-elimination algorithm. A nonparametric unseen species model with Euler transformation was used to estimate lower-bound total TCR beta diversity. TCRdb passed the public sequencing reads through fastp at Q25 and MiXCR, retaining productive beta sequences. Under each unique CDR3 protein, matching rows form one entry showing the most common genes and DNA. The V and J calls were not made by the authors but by TCRdb's processing. This sample gives about 500,000 distinct CDR3 sequences in total; about 24% of them show up just once. The ten largest clones represent approximately 8.7% of the sample.

The data were obtained in a study of blood T cells in healthy people across ages (dated by TCRdb to between 2014 and 2016). About the study as a whole: In model experiments, roughly one uniquely barcoded TCR beta cDNA molecule per two T cells was captured by template switching. To track age-related changes in TCR beta repertoire diversity, the study relied on deep sequencing normalized with unique cDNA molecular identifiers. Four age groups were formed from the donors: young (average about 15 years), middle-aged (approximately 40), aged (approximately 60) and long-lived (82). Using the same blood draw, the study looked at two additional independent replicas of 1 million unique cDNA reads for two donors, one aged 18 to 30 and the other aged 80 or older. The paper's findings and limits, for the study overall: Observed TCR beta diversity per million T cells fell roughly linearly with age, and a significant reduction was already apparent by age around 39. There was a strong correlation between observed TCR beta diversity and the percentage of naive T cells measured by flow cytometry. Bulk unsorted PBMC profiling prevented conclusive comparison of naive and antigen-experienced compartments. The CMV infection status of donors was not known, potentially confounding age-related changes in expanded clonotypes. Estimates of total diversity based on one million sequenced T cells were regarded as lower bounds and as underestimates. Compared with the aged group, more naive CD4+ T cells, fewer expanded clones and increased TCR diversity were shown by the long-lived group, suggesting age selection.

Systemically healthy Caucasian individuals from Russia, some 38 in total and aged about 6 to 100 years, were included as donors. Around 10 milliliters of peripheral blood were drawn from each donor into EDTA-treated Vacutainer tubes. Ficoll-Paque density-gradient centrifugation was used to isolate PBMCs, with at least 7 million per sample. Total RNA, at least 5 micrograms per sample, was extracted from PBMCs with Trizol reagent. For every donor, an aliquot of PBMCs went through flow cytometry to measure the percentages of naive CD45RAhigh/CD27high T cells. These same records also appear under a second study, on T cells of mothers and their children. Per the second study: The donors were nine systemically healthy Caucasian individuals, made up of three mothers and their six children. cDNA synthesis used all of the extracted RNA, with 1.5 ug of RNA in each 15 ul reaction. In the second PCR, the M1S primer added sample barcodes and 2-4 random nucleotides. Each mother yielded over 8.5 million TCR beta CDR3 reads and each child some 3 million reads. In both related and unrelated pairs, thymic selection shapes the output of TCR recombination in a similar way, with inherited differences having only a minor effect. Normalized repertoire overlap was always slightly but never significantly higher in related than unrelated mother-child pairs. No persistent microchimeric T cell clones were found, with a detection sensitivity of approximately 100 clones per million clonotypes. Deep NGS was used in the study to compare the TCR beta repertoires of mothers and children and to look for features that separate related mother-child pairs from unrelated individuals. On average, the children were roughly 12 +/- 4 years old, while the mothers were 40 +/- 4 years old. Libraries were sequenced on Illumina HiSeq 2000 with 100+100 nt paired-end reads after adapter ligation with NEBNext reagents. To avoid cross-contamination, the mother libraries and the child libraries were prepared a month apart and sequenced in separate runs. Each donor had between roughly 500,000 and 2,100,000 distinct TCR beta clonotypes identified. Naive TCR beta clonotypes were estimated from low-frequency clonotypes matched to each donor's FACS-determined naive share, without sorting.

The sequence joins TRBV12-3 or TRBV12-4 to TRBJ2-5; the D gene remains uncertain. The sequence was collected from a boy between 10 and 17 years old in good health. Sequencing was carried out using blood. CDR3 sequence: CASSTLVETQYF. The DNA reads as follows: TGTGCCAGCAGTACCCTGGTGGAGACCCAGTACTTC.